The text below deals with one T cell receptor beta chain. Its antigen is currently unknown. These data come from a study of cytomegalovirus exposure and HLA in healthy donors. Primers for the PCR totalled 60 Vbeta and 13 Jbeta. Assay: immunoSEQ multiplex PCR; the TCRdb copy retains only in-frame clones and omits some. This table has 150,000 to 200,000 clones, 75% to 85% appearing once. Study-wide points: V segments that were indistinguishable, TRBV6-2 and TRBV6-3 among them, were omitted from analysis. Reports indicated that the classifier achieved high specificity and sensitivity in diagnosing cytomegalovirus status. Researchers reported from a later analysis that most CMV-associated TCR beta chains appeared HLA-restricted.

Trimming cost V 4 bases and J 5 bases, with 13 bases left between them. In germline, CDR1 is SGDLS, CDR2 YYNGEE. This CDR3 is built from 13 residues. The rearrangement uses TRBV9 and TRBJ2-7; D possibly corresponds to TRBD2 (6 bases). The sequence was collected from a man younger than 30 in good health and CMV-seronegative. Sequencing was carried out using PBMCs. In nucleotides, the CDR3 is TGTGCCAGCAGCCGGCCGGGGGTCCACGAGCAGTACTTC. This translates into CASSRPGVHEQYF. Combining the CDR3 with reference TRBV9 and TRBJ2-7 gives the whole variable domain DSGVTQTPKHLITATGQRVTLRCSPRSGDLSVYWYQQSLDQGLQFLIQYYNGEERAKGNILERFSAQQFPDLHSELNLSSLELGDSALYFCASSRPGVHEQYFGPGTRLTVT.